Listed below are T cell receptor beta chains from one sample, sequenced in a study of OX40 agonist ivuxolimab in advanced cancers. Only in-frame clones appear in the TCRdb table, and some are missing; sequencing was by immunoSEQ multiplex PCR. The sample records about 77,000 clones, less than 90% being singletons. Sequenced here: CD4+ or CD8+ T cells sorted from blood, sampled in a trial of the OX40 agonist ivuxolimab. The source of these receptors is an adult with an advanced solid tumor such as melanoma, head and neck, liver or kidney cancer. Both conserved end residues are part of each CDR3. D genes are given only for firm matches. Where a row states a size, it is once, few, many or the class of an expanded clone; other rows omit it.

clone size,D gene,J gene,V gene,CDR3 length,CDR3 DNA,CDR3 protein
few,TRBD1,TRBJ1-1,TRBV10-3,16,TGTGCCATCAGTGAGACGCAGGGGGCAGGGGGCACTGAAGCTTTCTTT,CAISETQGAGGTEAFF
-,-,TRBJ1-2,TRBV6-6,13,TGTGCCAGCAGGCCCGGGACGAATTATGGCTACACCTTC,CASRPGTNYGYTF
-,-,TRBJ1-3,TRBV5-1,15,TGCGCCAGCAGCTTAGGTGGTATGTCTGGAAACACCATATATTTT,CASSLGGMSGNTIYF
once,-,TRBJ2-3,TRBV7-2,13,TGTGCCAGCAGTCCCGCGGTCACAGATACGCAGTATTTT,CASSPAVTDTQYF
-,-,TRBJ1-6,TRBV30,13,TGTGCCTGGAGTGTCATATCCCAATCACCCCTCCACTTT,CAWSVISQSPLHF
-,TRBD1,TRBJ2-7,TRBV2,14,TGTGCCAGCAAAAGACAGGGGCCAACCTACGAGCAGTACTTC,CASKRQGPTYEQYF
-,TRBD1,TRBJ2-1,TRBV9,14,TGTGCCAGCAGCACAGGGGGTTCCTACAATGAGCAGTTCTTC,CASSTGGSYNEQFF
-,-,TRBJ2-7,TRBV2,13,TGTGCCAGCAGTGATGGTACCACCCCCGAGCAGTACTTC,CASSDGTTPEQYF
-,-,TRBJ1-4,TRBV7-8,15,TGTGCCAGCAGCGAAAGGGGTATGACTAATGAAAAACTGTTTTTT,CASSERGMTNEKLFF
-,-,TRBJ2-7,TRBV19,14,TGTGCCAGTAGTATAGAGCTCTCCCAGAATGAGCAGTACTTC,CASSIELSQNEQYF
-,TRBD2,TRBJ2-5,TRBV19,15,TGTGCCAGTAGTATAAGGGGAGGGCTCCAAGAGACCCAGTACTTC,CASSIRGGLQETQYF
-,TRBD1,TRBJ2-1,TRBV14,14,TGTGCCAGCAGCCAAAACCATGACAGGGGTGAGCAGTTCTTC,CASSQNHDRGEQFF
-,-,TRBJ2-5,TRBV5-1,14,TGCGCCAGCAGCTTGGACAGGGTAGGGGAGACCCAGTACTTC,CASSLDRVGETQYF
once,-,TRBJ2-1,TRBV27,14,TGTGCCAGCAGTACCGGGACGCCTTACAATGAGCAGTTCTTC,CASSTGTPYNEQFF
-,-,TRBJ1-3,TRBV4-2,16,TGTGCCAGCAGCCAACTAGACAGCAGCCCTGGAAACACCATATATTTT,CASSQLDSSPGNTIYF
-,TRBD2,TRBJ2-3,TRBV7-3,17,TGTGCCAGCAGCTTAACCCCAGCGGGGGCTGGGGAAGATACGCAGTATTTT,CASSLTPAGAGEDTQYF
-,-,TRBJ1-1,TRBV30,13,TGTGCCCCGCAGACGCGGATGAACACTGAAGCTTTCTTT,CAPQTRMNTEAFF
-,TRBD1,TRBJ2-1,TRBV7-3,14,TGTGCCAGCAGCGGACAGGGGGCCGACAATGAGCAGTTCTTC,CASSGQGADNEQFF
-,-,TRBJ1-2,TRBV12-5,12,TGTGCTAGTGGTCCCCAGGACTATGGCTACACCTTC,CASGPQDYGYTF
-,TRBD1,TRBJ2-3,TRBV5-1,15,TGCGCCAGCAGCTTGGCCGGGACAGGGGAGGATACGCAGTATTTT,CASSLAGTGEDTQYF
-,TRBD2,TRBJ2-2,TRBV5-1,15,TGCGCCAGCCAAGGACTAGCGGCGAACACCGGGGAGCTGTTTTTT,CASQGLAANTGELFF
-,-,TRBJ1-3,TRBV18,16,TGTGCCAGCTCACCACGGCGGATGACCTCTGGAAACACCATATATTTT,CASSPRRMTSGNTIYF
-,TRBD1,TRBJ2-7,TRBV6-5,16,TGTGCCAGCAGTTACTCAAAGGGACAGGGAATCTACGAGCAGTACTTC,CASSYSKGQGIYEQYF
-,TRBD1,TRBJ1-5,TRBV29-1,14,TGCAGCGTGATTGACAGGGGGCAGAATCAGCCCCAGCATTTT,CSVIDRGQNQPQHF
-,TRBD1,TRBJ1-2,TRBV11-2,16,TGTGCCAGCAGCTCAGGACAGGGGAGGCAAGGCTATGGCTACACCTTC,CASSSGQGRQGYGYTF